This TCR beta chain was profiled in a study of T cell responses to AZD1222 COVID-19 vaccine. Whole-study results and caveats: White British donors predominated, females outnumbered males, and clonal diversity was possibly underestimated. Baseline serology detected seropositivity in only six or seven AZD1222 recipients. Spike-specific TCR breadth and depth grew following two AZD1222 doses.

As for this clone: Its matching antigen is unknown.

The germline gives CDR1 LGHNA, CDR2 YNFKEQ. CDR3 length: 16 residues. The junction had 1 base not matched to a gene; V was cut back by 0 bases and J by 0 bases. The method was immunoSEQ multiplex PCR; TCRdb's version includes in-frame clones alone and lacks a portion of them. Of 65,000 to 95,000 clones listed, around 82% are singletons. The sample was peripheral blood, taken on day 0 of AZD1222 vaccination. The source is an adult in good health. This chain connects TRBV4-2 to TRBJ2-1; 8 bases fit TRBD2. The CDR3 is CASSQDAGGSYNEQFF. The CDR3 nucleotides are TGTGCCAGCAGCCAAGATGCGGGGGGCTCCTACAATGAGCAGTTCTTC.